A selection of T cell receptor beta chains follows, all from one sample in a study of blood T cell repertoires in COVID-19. Measured with immunoSEQ multiplex PCR; TCRdb has only the in-frame clones, and not every one. The sample lists about 58,000 clones, about 90% occurring once. The sequenced sample was peripheral blood. The receptor set was obtained from a man between 60 and 70 years old with acute or convalescent COVID-19. CDR3s include the opening cysteine and the closing phenylalanine or tryptophan. The order of the fields is D gene, clone size, J gene, V gene, CDR3 protein, CDR3 DNA. D genes are given only for firm matches. For some rows the clone size is stated as once, few or many, or as a class when expanded; others skip it.

d_gene: -
abundance: once
j_gene: TRBJ1-4
v_gene: TRBV7-6
CDR3aa: CASSLVSAATNEKLFF
CDR3nt: TGTGCCAGCAGCTTAGTGTCCGCGGCAACTAATGAAAAACTGTTTTTT

d_gene: TRBD1
abundance: once
j_gene: TRBJ2-7
v_gene: TRBV5-1
CDR3aa: CASSFLQGAGEQYF
CDR3nt: TGCGCCAGCAGCTTCCTACAGGGGGCTGGGGAGCAGTACTTC

d_gene: TRBD1
abundance: -
j_gene: TRBJ2-3
v_gene: TRBV28
CDR3aa: CASSSLGQGRTDTQYF
CDR3nt: TGTGCCAGCAGTTCCCTGGGACAGGGCCGCACAGATACGCAGTATTTT

d_gene: TRBD2
abundance: once
j_gene: TRBJ2-1
v_gene: TRBV15
CDR3aa: CATSSTLAGQNNEQFF
CDR3nt: TGTGCCACCAGCAGCACACTAGCGGGACAAAACAATGAGCAGTTCTTC

d_gene: -
abundance: -
j_gene: TRBJ2-5
v_gene: TRBV30
CDR3aa: CAWRPGYETQYF
CDR3nt: TGTGCCTGGAGGCCAGGGTATGAGACCCAGTACTTC

d_gene: TRBD2
abundance: -
j_gene: TRBJ2-1
v_gene: TRBV13
CDR3aa: CASSFFRPTSGPTNNEQFF
CDR3nt: TGTGCCAGCAGCTTTTTCCGACCAACTAGCGGGCCGACTAACAATGAGCAGTTCTTC

d_gene: -
abundance: -
j_gene: TRBJ2-2
v_gene: TRBV29-1
CDR3aa: CSVGGGANTGELFF
CDR3nt: TGCAGCGTTGGAGGGGGGGCGAACACCGGGGAGCTGTTTTTT

d_gene: -
abundance: -
j_gene: TRBJ1-5
v_gene: TRBV27
CDR3aa: CASSLDRGGTAQHF
CDR3nt: TGTGCCAGCAGTTTAGACAGAGGGGGAACGGCCCAGCATTTT

d_gene: TRBD1
abundance: -
j_gene: TRBJ1-3
v_gene: TRBV28
CDR3aa: CASSQTGMGNTIYF
CDR3nt: TGTGCCAGCAGCCAGACAGGGATGGGAAACACCATATATTTT

d_gene: -
abundance: -
j_gene: TRBJ2-7
v_gene: TRBV19
CDR3aa: CASSIVARRGYEQYF
CDR3nt: TGTGCCAGTAGTATAGTCGCCAGAAGAGGCTACGAGCAGTACTTC

d_gene: -
abundance: -
j_gene: TRBJ1-4
v_gene: TRBV6-5
CDR3aa: CASGYSGLNEKLFF
CDR3nt: TGTGCCAGCGGTTACTCAGGACTGAATGAAAAACTGTTTTTT

d_gene: TRBD2
abundance: -
j_gene: TRBJ2-1
v_gene: TRBV29-1
CDR3aa: CSVEVGEGPFNEQFF
CDR3nt: TGCAGCGTTGAAGTGGGGGAGGGACCTTTCAATGAGCAGTTCTTC

d_gene: TRBD2
abundance: -
j_gene: TRBJ2-1
v_gene: TRBV12-5
CDR3aa: CASGLAGGPYLFSYNEQFF
CDR3nt: TGTGCTAGTGGTTTAGCGGGAGGGCCTTATTTATTCTCCTACAATGAGCAGTTCTTC

d_gene: -
abundance: -
j_gene: TRBJ1-2
v_gene: TRBV4-3
CDR3aa: CASSQDQGHNYGYTF
CDR3nt: TGCGCCAGCAGCCAAGATCAGGGTCATAACTATGGCTACACCTTC

d_gene: TRBD2
abundance: -
j_gene: TRBJ2-3
v_gene: TRBV7-2
CDR3aa: CASSWSGRGAADTQYF
CDR3nt: TGTGCCAGCAGCTGGTCCGGGAGGGGAGCCGCAGATACGCAGTATTTT

d_gene: TRBD1
abundance: -
j_gene: TRBJ2-1
v_gene: TRBV10-3
CDR3aa: CAISEGTAYNEQFF
CDR3nt: TGTGCCATCAGTGAGGGGACAGCCTACAATGAGCAGTTCTTC

d_gene: -
abundance: -
j_gene: TRBJ2-7
v_gene: TRBV24-1
CDR3aa: CATSDFRGDSEQYF
CDR3nt: TGTGCCACCAGTGATTTCAGGGGGGATAGCGAGCAGTACTTC

d_gene: -
abundance: -
j_gene: TRBJ1-1
v_gene: TRBV28
CDR3aa: CASSFLSQVNTEAFF
CDR3nt: TGTGCCAGCAGTTTTTTGTCACAGGTGAACACTGAAGCTTTCTTT

d_gene: TRBD1
abundance: -
j_gene: TRBJ1-6
v_gene: TRBV28
CDR3aa: CASRSDRGYNSPLHF
CDR3nt: TGTGCCAGCAGGTCGGACAGGGGCTATAATTCACCCCTCCACTTT

d_gene: -
abundance: once
j_gene: TRBJ2-3
v_gene: TRBV25-1
CDR3aa: CASSDPQHPDTQYF
CDR3nt: TGTGCCAGCAGTGATCCGCAACATCCGGATACGCAGTATTTT

d_gene: TRBD1
abundance: -
j_gene: TRBJ2-2
v_gene: TRBV5-1
CDR3aa: CASSGTGAGELFF
CDR3nt: TGCGCCAGCAGCGGGACAGGGGCCGGGGAGCTGTTTTTT

d_gene: -
abundance: once
j_gene: TRBJ1-2
v_gene: TRBV27
CDR3aa: CASSLSGGDAYGYTF
CDR3nt: TGTGCCAGCAGTTTATCCGGGGGGGACGCCTATGGCTACACCTTC

d_gene: -
abundance: -
j_gene: TRBJ1-5
v_gene: TRBV11-2
CDR3aa: CASSLDRGTAQHF
CDR3nt: TGTGCCAGCAGCTTAGATAGAGGGACTGCCCAGCATTTT

d_gene: TRBD1
abundance: once
j_gene: TRBJ2-1
v_gene: TRBV4-3
CDR3aa: CASSQDRAGGSYNEQFF
CDR3nt: TGCGCCAGCAGCCAAGATCGGGCAGGGGGCTCCTACAATGAGCAGTTCTTC

d_gene: TRBD1
abundance: -
j_gene: TRBJ2-4
v_gene: TRBV28
CDR3aa: CASSSIRDRGQDIQYF
CDR3nt: TGTGCCAGCAGTTCAATCCGGGACAGGGGGCAGGACATTCAGTACTTC

d_gene: TRBD1
abundance: -
j_gene: TRBJ2-2
v_gene: TRBV4-1
CDR3aa: CASSQAPTGAGELFF
CDR3nt: TGCGCCAGCAGCCAAGCCCCGACAGGGGCCGGGGAGCTGTTTTTT

d_gene: -
abundance: -
j_gene: TRBJ1-3
v_gene: TRBV18
CDR3aa: CASSPRDTIYF
CDR3nt: TGTGCCAGCTCACCCCGGGACACCATATATTTT

d_gene: -
abundance: few
j_gene: TRBJ2-7
v_gene: TRBV27
CDR3aa: CASRGGGMDVSYEQYF
CDR3nt: TGTGCCAGCAGGGGGGGTGGGATGGACGTCTCCTACGAGCAGTACTTC

d_gene: -
abundance: -
j_gene: TRBJ1-4
v_gene: TRBV7-2
CDR3aa: CASSLRWGNEKLFF
CDR3nt: TGTGCCAGCAGCTTACGGTGGGGCAATGAAAAACTGTTTTTT

d_gene: -
abundance: once
j_gene: TRBJ1-1
v_gene: TRBV19
CDR3aa: CASSIAMAEAAFF
CDR3nt: TGTGCCAGTAGTATAGCAATGGCTGAGGCAGCTTTCTTT

d_gene: TRBD2
abundance: -
j_gene: TRBJ2-2
v_gene: TRBV30
CDR3aa: CAWSVLAGRTGELFF
CDR3nt: TGTGCCTGGAGTGTACTAGCGGGACGTACCGGGGAGCTGTTTTTT

d_gene: -
abundance: -
j_gene: TRBJ2-2
v_gene: TRBV6-5
CDR3aa: CASNPRGANTGELFF
CDR3nt: TGTGCCAGCAACCCACGCGGAGCGAACACCGGGGAGCTGTTTTTT

d_gene: -
abundance: -
j_gene: TRBJ2-2
v_gene: TRBV27
CDR3aa: CASTLSWTINTGELFF
CDR3nt: TGTGCCAGCACCCTATCTTGGACTATCAACACCGGGGAGCTGTTTTTT

d_gene: TRBD1
abundance: -
j_gene: TRBJ2-3
v_gene: TRBV6-6
CDR3aa: CASSSYGTGESDTQYF
CDR3nt: TGTGCCAGCAGTTCCTATGGGACAGGGGAATCAGATACGCAGTATTTT

d_gene: TRBD1
abundance: -
j_gene: TRBJ2-5
v_gene: TRBV7-3
CDR3aa: CASSPVSAGGTETQYF
CDR3nt: TGTGCCAGCAGCCCCGTATCGGCAGGGGGAACAGAGACCCAGTACTTC

d_gene: -
abundance: -
j_gene: TRBJ2-7
v_gene: TRBV11-2
CDR3aa: CASSLVPTGPYEQYF
CDR3nt: TGTGCCAGCAGCTTGGTTCCTACAGGTCCCTACGAGCAGTACTTC

d_gene: TRBD2
abundance: -
j_gene: TRBJ2-3
v_gene: TRBV5-1
CDR3aa: CASRSSSGRSSTDTQYF
CDR3nt: TGCGCCAGCAGAAGTTCTAGCGGGAGGTCCAGCACAGATACGCAGTATTTT

d_gene: TRBD1
abundance: -
j_gene: TRBJ2-1
v_gene: TRBV4-3
CDR3aa: CASSQGTGGYNEQFF
CDR3nt: TGCGCCAGCAGCCAAGGGACAGGTGGGTACAATGAGCAGTTCTTC

d_gene: -
abundance: -
j_gene: TRBJ2-2
v_gene: TRBV5-5
CDR3aa: CASSHRAGRSSNTGELFF
CDR3nt: TGTGCCAGCAGTCACCGCGCAGGGCGTTCGTCGAACACCGGGGAGCTGTTTTTT

d_gene: -
abundance: once
j_gene: TRBJ2-5
v_gene: TRBV5-1
CDR3aa: CASSLGGVPQETQYF
CDR3nt: TGCGCCAGCAGCTTGGGCGGGGTCCCGCAAGAGACCCAGTACTTC

d_gene: -
abundance: once
j_gene: TRBJ1-5
v_gene: TRBV5-1
CDR3aa: CASSLDGQDNQPQHF
CDR3nt: TGCGCCAGCAGCTTGGATGGGCAGGACAATCAGCCCCAGCATTTT

d_gene: -
abundance: -
j_gene: TRBJ1-2
v_gene: TRBV19
CDR3aa: CASRPQSVNGYTF
CDR3nt: TGTGCCAGTAGACCACAGTCGGTCAATGGCTACACCTTC

d_gene: -
abundance: -
j_gene: TRBJ1-2
v_gene: TRBV28
CDR3aa: CASTSPHKSYGYTF
CDR3nt: TGTGCCAGCACCTCCCCGCATAAGAGCTATGGCTACACCTTC

d_gene: -
abundance: -
j_gene: TRBJ1-1
v_gene: TRBV29-1
CDR3aa: CSVGVGAEAFF
CDR3nt: TGCAGCGTTGGGGTGGGAGCTGAAGCTTTCTTT

d_gene: -
abundance: -
j_gene: TRBJ2-3
v_gene: TRBV29-1
CDR3aa: CSARVLALSGDTQYF
CDR3nt: TGCAGCGCCCGGGTCTTGGCCCTCTCGGGAGATACGCAGTATTTT

d_gene: -
abundance: once
j_gene: TRBJ2-6
v_gene: TRBV10-3
CDR3aa: CAISPRQSRGANVLTF
CDR3nt: TGTGCCATCAGTCCCAGACAGTCCCGCGGGGCCAACGTCCTGACTTTC

d_gene: -
abundance: -
j_gene: TRBJ2-1
v_gene: TRBV18
CDR3aa: CASSPFGVSSYNEQFF
CDR3nt: TGTGCCAGCTCACCCTTCGGGGTCAGCTCCTACAATGAGCAGTTCTTC

d_gene: -
abundance: -
j_gene: TRBJ2-1
v_gene: TRBV7-2
CDR3aa: CASSLPGRGYNEQFF
CDR3nt: TGTGCCAGCAGCTTACCTGGCAGGGGCTACAATGAGCAGTTCTTC

d_gene: TRBD2
abundance: -
j_gene: TRBJ2-7
v_gene: TRBV7-2
CDR3aa: CASSQGLAQSYEQYF
CDR3nt: TGTGCCAGCAGCCAGGGACTAGCGCAATCCTACGAGCAGTACTTC

d_gene: -
abundance: -
j_gene: TRBJ2-1
v_gene: TRBV29-1
CDR3aa: CSIEPGTYNEQFF
CDR3nt: TGCAGTATCGAACCGGGGACTTACAATGAGCAGTTCTTC

d_gene: -
abundance: few
j_gene: TRBJ2-3
v_gene: TRBV6-1
CDR3aa: CASSDQSTDTQYF
CDR3nt: TGTGCCAGCAGTGACCAAAGCACAGATACGCAGTATTTT

d_gene: -
abundance: -
j_gene: TRBJ1-5
v_gene: TRBV19
CDR3aa: CASSTGQPYSNQPQHF
CDR3nt: TGTGCCAGTAGTACCGGACAGCCCTATAGCAATCAGCCCCAGCATTTT

d_gene: -
abundance: -
j_gene: TRBJ1-4
v_gene: TRBV4-2
CDR3aa: CASSQDRAGEKLFF
CDR3nt: TGTGCCAGCAGCCAAGATAGAGCCGGGGAAAAACTGTTTTTT

d_gene: -
abundance: -
j_gene: TRBJ1-4
v_gene: TRBV4-3
CDR3aa: CASGSGETEKLFF
CDR3nt: TGCGCCAGCGGGTCAGGCGAGACAGAAAAACTGTTTTTT

d_gene: -
abundance: -
j_gene: TRBJ2-7
v_gene: TRBV15
CDR3aa: CATSRGGPKYEQYF
CDR3nt: TGTGCCACCAGCAGAGGGGGGCCTAAATACGAGCAGTACTTC